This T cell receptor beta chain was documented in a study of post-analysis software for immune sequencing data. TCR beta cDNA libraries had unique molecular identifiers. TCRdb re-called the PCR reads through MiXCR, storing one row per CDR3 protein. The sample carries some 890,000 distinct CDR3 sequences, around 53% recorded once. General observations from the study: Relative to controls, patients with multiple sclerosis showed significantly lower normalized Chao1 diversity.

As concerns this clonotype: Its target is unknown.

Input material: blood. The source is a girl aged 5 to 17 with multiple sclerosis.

CDR3 sequence: CSATTREGLPNEQFF. The CDR3 nucleotides read TGCAGCGCGACCACGCGGGAGGGCCTCCCCAATGAGCAGTTCTTC. The chain is built from TRBV29-1 and TRBJ2-1, with 9 bases aligning to TRBD2. Germline values: CDR1 SQVTM, CDR2 ANQGSEA. The trim removed 7 bases at V and 6 bases at J, leaving 13 bases unmatched. This CDR3 has 15 residues.